This entry lists 30 T cell receptor beta chains sequenced from one sample in a study of T cell responses to AZD1222 COVID-19 vaccine. Some clones are missing from TCRdb's copy, which holds only in-frame ones; the method was immunoSEQ multiplex PCR. The table shows 250,000 to 300,000 clones, with approximately 94% occurring only once. The specimen was peripheral blood, collected 28 days after the second AZD1222 dose. These receptors came from an adult who received the AZD1222 COVID-19 vaccine.

This sequence joins TRBV28 and TRBJ2-7; 7 bases line up with TRBD2. The CDR3 sequence is 14 residues long. Germline V gene sequence: CDR1 MDHEN, CDR2 SYDVKM. Trimming removed 4 bases from V and 0 bases from J; junction bases left unmatched: 3. In nucleotides, the CDR3 is TGTGCCAGCAGTTCAGCGGGGTACTCCTACGAGCAGTACTTC. Protein: CASSSAGYSYEQYF.

The chain uses TRBV19 and TRBJ1-2, with a possible D match to TRBD1 (5 bases). The CDR3 totals 14 residues. V lost 7 bases, J lost 7 bases, and 19 bases lay in between. Germline values: CDR1 LNHDA, CDR2 SQIVND (reference sequence). DNA for the CDR3: TGTGCCAGTACTAATTCCGGGGGAATTGTTGGCTACACCTTC. Translating it yields CASTNSGGIVGYTF.

The V gene is TRBV7-2, the J gene TRBJ2-2, with D hard to call. The CDR3 has 13 residues. Trimming left V 3 bases short and J 0 bases short, with 2 bases between. The germline CDR1 and CDR2 sequences are SGHTA and FQGNSA. CDR3 residues: CASSLPNTGELFF. CDR3 coding DNA: TGTGCCAGCAGCTTGCCGAACACCGGGGAGCTGTTTTTT.

The chain combines TRBV12-3 or TRBV12-4 with TRBJ2-7; TRBD1 matches 8 bases. This CDR3 region has 13 residues. Germline trimming cut 2 bases from V and 6 bases from J; bases unmatched to any gene: 3. CDR3 region: CASSLRDRPEQYF. DNA of the CDR3: TGTGCCAGCAGTTTACGGGACAGGCCCGAGCAGTACTTC.

This chain connects TRBV27 to TRBJ2-7; D is uncertain. Germline V gives CDR1 MNHEY, CDR2 SMNVEV (reference sequence). The V end lost 3 bases, the J end lost 1 base, and 10 bases lay between the germline ends. There are 14 residues in the CDR3. The CDR3 DNA is TGTGCCAGCAGTTTCAAGGACGGTTCCTACGAGCAGTACTTC. It encodes CASSFKDGSYEQYF.

The chain links TRBV18 to TRBJ1-4; D remains unclear. V lost 1 base and J 2 bases, leaving 8 bases between the germline ends. CDR3 size: 15 residues. Germline V gene sequence: CDR1 KGHSH, CDR2 LQKENI. This CDR3 is CASSPRSGTNEKLFF. The CDR3 DNA reads as TGTGCCAGCTCACCACGGAGCGGTACTAATGAAAAACTGTTTTTT.

This clone appeared once. This rearrangement joins TRBV28 to TRBJ2-7, with a weak D call TRBD1 (5 bases). The germline V gene has CDR1 MDHEN and CDR2 SYDVKM. CDR3 length: 12 residues. V was pared by 7 bases and J by 6 bases, with 13 bases between. The DNA of the CDR3 is TGTGCCAGCACCCCCGGCAGGGCCGAGCAGTACTTC. This encodes CASTPGRAEQYF.

This clone was detected only a few times. The junction shows a germline mismatch at one end, possibly a read error. This rearrangement joins TRBV7-9 to TRBJ2-7; D ambiguous. The CDR3 sequence is 14 residues long. The germline V gene encodes CDR1 SEHNR and CDR2 FQNEAQ (reference sequence). CDR3 amino acids: CASSLASSASLSDF. The CDR3 region has the DNA TGTGCCAGCAGCTTAGCCTCTTCTGCGAGTTTGAGCGACTTC. Looking up the rest from reference TRBV7-9 and TRBJ2-7 gives the full variable domain: DTGVSQNPRHKITKRGQNVTFRCDPISEHNRLYWYRQTLGQGPEFLTYFQNEAQLEKSRLLSDRFSAERPKGSFSTLEIQRTEQGDSAMYLCASSLASSASLSDFGPGTRLTVT.

This sequence joins TRBV19 and TRBJ2-3; D possibly corresponds to TRBD1 (6 bases). CDR1 and CDR2 from the germline V gene are LNHDA and SQIVND (reference sequence). V was shortened by 5 bases and J by 4 bases, with 16 bases between the two germline ends. This CDR3 has 15 amino acids. In nucleotides, the CDR3 is TGTGCCAGTAGTGGCTGGGGGCCAGCTCCAGATACGCAGTATTTT. Protein sequence: CASSGWGPAPDTQYF.

The chain uses TRBV30 and TRBJ2-3; TRBD2 agrees at 9 bases. Per the germline V gene, CDR1 is GTSNPN and CDR2 is SVGIG (reference sequence). Trimming took 4 bases from V and 2 from J; bases not matched to a gene: 7. The CDR3 sequence is 15 residues long. The CDR3 sequence is CAWNAGGPITDTQYF. The CDR3 DNA reads TGTGCCTGGAACGCGGGAGGGCCGATCACAGATACGCAGTATTTT.

This sequence joins TRBV3-1 (or the pseudogene TRBV3-2) and TRBJ2-7; TRBD2 agrees at 7 bases. Trimming removed 4 bases from V and 6 bases from J; junction bases left unmatched: 6. Germline V gene sequence: CDR1 LGHDT, CDR2 YNNKEL (reference sequence). The CDR3 sequence is 13 residues long. The CDR3 bases are TGTGCCAGCAGCCGGGGGACTAACCTCGAGCAGTACTTC. This codes for CASSRGTNLEQYF.

The table lists this clone with a count of one. V and J are TRBV27 and TRBJ2-7, with no clear D. Trimming removed 6 bases from V and 1 base from J, with 7 bases in between. This CDR3 region has 12 residues. Per germline, CDR1 MNHEY and CDR2 SMNVEV (reference sequence). CDR3 in DNA: TGTGCCAGCAGCTCCCGTTCCTACGAGCAGTACTTC. It yields the protein CASSSRSYEQYF.

This chain uses TRBV6-5 with TRBJ2-7, with TRBD1 matching over 12 bases. The CDR3 totals 15 residues. The V gene's germline CDR1 is MNHEY and CDR2 SVGAGI. The J segment lost 5 bases and the V segment lost 5 bases, leaving 7 bases of the junction unmatched. In DNA form, the CDR3 reads TGTGCCAGCAGTAGACCGGGACAGGGGGCCGACGAGCAGTACTTC. As protein: CASSRPGQGADEQYF.

This clone was observed a few times. V is TRBV6-5 and J is TRBJ1-2; 8 nucleotides line up with TRBD1. The J segment lost 8 bases and the V segment lost 6 bases, leaving 11 bases of the junction unmatched. The CDR3 is made up of 14 amino acids. Per the germline V gene, CDR1 is MNHEY and CDR2 is SVGAGI. In DNA, the CDR3 is TGTGCCAGCAGCCGCCCGGACAGGGTCGGAGGCTACACCTTC. It is translated as CASSRPDRVGGYTF.

The rearrangement joins TRBV7-2 to TRBJ2-3; no reliable D call. The V gene lost 1 base and the J gene lost 2 bases, with 16 bases spanning the gap. Per germline, CDR1 SGHTA and CDR2 FQGNSA. The CDR3 is 17 residues long. In DNA, the CDR3 is TGTGCCAGCAGCTTAGGGATGGACGGGCCGATCACAGATACGCAGTATTTT. Translated: CASSLGMDGPITDTQYF.

In DNA, the CDR3 is TGTGCCAGCAGCCAAGTCGACACCACCGGGGAGCTGTTTTTT. The encoded protein is CASSQVDTTGELFF. The rearrangement links TRBV3-1 (or the pseudogene TRBV3-2) to TRBJ2-2; D ambiguous. CDR1 is LGHDT, CDR2 YNNKEL, per germline (reference sequence). V shed 1 base and J shed 4 bases, with 7 bases lying between them. The CDR3 is made up of 14 amino acids.

With respect to this clone: This sample also contains other DNA sequences that code for the same CDR3. V usage is TRBV5-1 and J usage is TRBJ1-1; no clear D. Between the trimmed V and J ends, which lost 0 bases and 5 bases, there was a span of 11 bases. The germline CDR1 and CDR2 sequences are SGHRS and YFSETQ. The CDR3 contains 14 residues. The CDR3 DNA is TGCGCCAGCAGCTTGGGAAGGGCCGGGACTGAAGCTTTCTTT. Its protein is CASSLGRAGTEAFF.

This chain uses TRBV4-1 with TRBJ1-2; 7 positions agree with TRBD1. The J segment lost 4 bases and the V segment lost 4 bases, leaving 6 bases of the junction unmatched. This CDR3 region has 14 residues. Germline values: CDR1 MGHRA, CDR2 YSYEKL. The DNA for the CDR3 is TGCGCCAGCAGCCCTGGACAGGCTATCTATGGCTACACCTTC. Encoded protein: CASSPGQAIYGYTF.

The chain couples TRBV9 to TRBJ2-1; 9 bases agree with TRBD2. The V segment lost 4 bases and the J segment 8 bases; nucleotides outside the gene matches: 7. In germline, CDR1 is SGDLS, CDR2 YYNGEE. The CDR3 extends over 14 amino acids. Written as DNA, the CDR3 is TGTGCCAGCAGCCCTAGATGGACTAGCGATGAGCAGTTCTTC. This encodes CASSPRWTSDEQFF.

This sequence joins TRBV19 and TRBJ2-4; a possible D gene is TRBD2 (6 bases). Trimming removed 5 bases at V and 0 bases at J, with 11 bases between. This CDR3 contains 15 residues. Germline-derived CDR1 and CDR2 are LNHDA and SQIVND (reference sequence). The CDR3 DNA sequence: TGTGCCAGTAGTCGGGGACTTTTAGCCAAAAACATTCAGTACTTC. Encoded protein: CASSRGLLAKNIQYF.

This clone has just one count. The rearrangement links TRBV5-1 to TRBJ1-4; 12 nucleotides match TRBD1. Germline trimming cut 5 bases from V and 8 bases from J; bases unmatched to any gene: 10. The CDR3 spans 16 residues. Germline CDR1 reads SGHRS; CDR2 reads YFSETQ. In nucleotides, the CDR3 is TGCGCCAGCAGTCCGGCCGGAGGGACAGGGGGCGAAAAACTGTTTTTT. It specifies CASSPAGGTGGEKLFF.

In nucleotides, the CDR3 is TGTGCCAGCAGCGCTACCGGGACGGTTGCTTCCTACGAGCAGTACTTC. Protein product: CASSATGTVASYEQYF. This chain links TRBV28 with TRBJ2-7; tentatively, D is TRBD1 or TRBD2 (5 bases each). With 6 bases removed from V and 1 base from J, the gap between germline ends came to 19 bases. The CDR3 loop spans 16 amino acids. Germline V gene data show CDR1 as MDHEN and CDR2 as SYDVKM. The entire variable domain, with the rest obtained from reference TRBV28 and TRBJ2-7, is as follows: DVKVTQSSRYLVKRTGEKVFLECVQDMDHENMFWYRQDPGLGLRLIYFSYDVKMKEKGDIPEGYSVSREKKERFSLILESASTNQTSMYLCASSATGTVASYEQYFGPGTRLTVT.

The V gene is TRBV4-2, the J gene TRBJ2-5; TRBD1 matches at 7 bases. From germline, CDR1 is LGHNA and CDR2 YNFKEQ. V lost 3 bases to trimming and J lost 3 bases; unmatched junction nucleotides: 7. The CDR3 runs 15 residues. CDR3 residues: CASSQETGSEETQYF. In DNA, the CDR3 is TGTGCCAGCAGCCAGGAGACAGGGAGTGAAGAGACCCAGTACTTC.

J is TRBJ1-4 and V is TRBV7-8; no firm D call. V was cut by 1 base and J by 1 base, with 10 bases left in between. The length of the CDR3 is 16 residues. Germline V lookup: CDR1 SGHVS, CDR2 FQNEAQ. The CDR3: CASSLVFTGTNEKLFF. The CDR3 nucleotides are TGTGCCAGCAGCTTAGTTTTTACGGGAACTAATGAAAAACTGTTTTTT.

This clone was observed a few times. The rearrangement joins TRBV7-9 to TRBJ1-2; 8 bases align to TRBD1. J gave up 2 bases and V 5 bases, and 10 bases lay outside the gene matches. Germline V gene sequence: CDR1 SEHNR, CDR2 FQNEAQ (reference sequence). The CDR3 covers 16 residues. The CDR3 region is CASSLGQGATNYGYTF. In nucleotides, the CDR3 is TGTGCCAGCAGCCTCGGACAGGGAGCTACCAACTATGGCTACACCTTC. The full variable domain, rest sourced from reference TRBV7-9 and TRBJ1-2, is DTGVSQNPRHKITKRGQNVTFRCDPISEHNRLYWYRQTLGQGPEFLTYFQNEAQLEKSRLLSDRFSAERPKGSFSTLEIQRTEQGDSAMYLCASSLGQGATNYGYTFGSGTRLTVV.

The chain couples TRBV21-1 to TRBJ2-5. TRBV21-1 corresponds to a pseudogene. This CDR3 has 12 amino acids. CDR3 DNA sequence: TGTGCCAGCCGGCAGTACCAAGAGACCCAGTACTTC. As protein: CASRQYQETQYF.

This clone was observed a handful of times. J is TRBJ2-2 and V is TRBV18, with 7 bases fitting TRBD1. The CDR3 contains 14 residues. With V trimmed by 3 bases and J by 3 bases, 1 base remained unmatched. Germline values: CDR1 KGHSH, CDR2 LQKENI. The CDR3 spells CASSPGTDTGELFF. CDR3 coding DNA: TGTGCCAGCTCACCGGGGACAGACACCGGGGAGCTGTTTTTT. Variable domain in full (rest from reference TRBV18 and TRBJ2-2): NAGVMQNPRHLVRRRGQEARLRCSPMKGHSHVYWYRQLPEEGLKFMVYLQKENIIDESGMPKERFSAEFPKEGPSILRIQQVVRGDSAAYFCASSPGTDTGELFFGEGSRLTVL.

The chain has TRBV2 and TRBJ2-1; D remains unclear. V lost 7 bases to trimming and J lost 4 bases, with 14 bases between them. CDR3 length: 14 residues. Germline CDR1 and CDR2: SNHLY and FYNNEI. CDR3 sequence: CASTTLVGYNEQFF. DNA of the CDR3: TGTGCCAGCACCACCCTTGTCGGATACAATGAGCAGTTCTTC.

The gene calls are TRBV4-1 and TRBJ1-1, with unresolved D. Trimming cost V 2 bases and J 5 bases, with 15 bases left between them. Per germline, CDR1 MGHRA and CDR2 YSYEKL. This CDR3 region has 15 residues. The CDR3: CASSQRTLSGTEAFF. The CDR3 DNA is TGCGCCAGCAGCCAACGGACCTTATCCGGAACTGAAGCTTTCTTT.

The chain carries TRBV18 and TRBJ1-4, with 11 bases aligning to TRBD1. CDR3 length: 15 amino acids. J gave up 7 bases and V 4 bases, and 5 bases lay outside the gene matches. Germline V gene data show CDR1 as KGHSH and CDR2 as LQKENI. This chain's CDR3 is CASSRRTGGGEKLFF. CDR3 DNA: TGTGCCAGCTCACGACGGACAGGGGGCGGTGAAAAACTGTTTTTT.